This T cell receptor beta chain was obtained from a study of blood T cell repertoires in COVID-19. Clones were sequenced by immunoSEQ multiplex PCR, and TCRdb holds only the in-frame ones, with some missing. This sample carries approximately 180,000 clones, 88% of them seen once, and the ten largest clones take 3.5% to 4.5%. The source material was peripheral blood. This TCR was recovered from a human donor in a cohort sampled during active COVID-19.

The CDR3 is CASSLNAAQSAYEQYF. The CDR3 coding sequence is TGTGCCAGCAGCTTAAATGCGGCCCAGTCCGCCTACGAGCAGTACTTC. The rearrangement links TRBV5-4 to TRBJ2-7; D is unresolved. The ends were cut back, 2 bases at V and 2 bases at J, with 17 bases in the middle. CDR1 and CDR2 from the germline V gene are SGHNT and YYREEE (reference sequence). This CDR3 region has 16 residues. Filled out from reference TRBV5-4 and TRBJ2-7, the complete variable domain reads ETGVTQSPTHLIKTRGQQVTLRCSSQSGHNTVSWYQQALGQGPQFIFQYYREEENGRGNFPPRFSGLQFPNYSSELNVNALELDDSALYLCASSLNAAQSAYEQYFGPGTRLTVT.